Following are 26 T cell receptor beta chains from one sample sequenced in a study of shared clonotypes between healthy human individuals (TCRdb year 2020). The protocol used for the library was the immunoSEQ multiplex PCR assay. The table was pulled from immuneACCESS by TCRdb, which kept in-frame rearrangements only. Such tables lose some clones; where checked, under half of the loss comes from unresolved V genes, and the rest has no known cause. This sample has some 1,100,000 clones in its table, and approximately 80% of those were observed once. The ten largest make up around 0.47% of the sample. Sequencing input: memory CD4+ T cells from PBMCs. The sample's cell subset or site, from its label and the paper: CD45RA-negative fraction. The receptors derive from a man between 18 and 35 years old in good health. Some clones in this sample may be carry-over from other donors' samples.

The table lists this clone with a count of one. The rearrangement uses TRBV7-9 and TRBJ1-2; possible D gene TRBD1, 5 bases. CDR1 SEHNR and CDR2 FQNEAQ come from the germline V gene (reference sequence). The CDR3 extends over 12 amino acids. Trimming shortened V by 6 bases and J by 5 bases, and 10 bases separated the two germline ends. This CDR3 is CASSRDVYGYTF. In DNA form, the CDR3 reads TGTGCCAGCAGTCGGGACGTGTATGGCTACACCTTC.

A single count supports this clone. Other DNA sequences in this sample translate to the same CDR3. V and J are TRBV9 and TRBJ1-2, with no clear D. This CDR3 is built from 14 residues. Germline V lookup: CDR1 SGDLS, CDR2 YYNGEE. The V end lost 0 bases, the J end lost 0 bases, and 6 bases lay between the germline ends. CDR3 nucleotide sequence: TGTGCCAGCAGCGTAGGCGGAACTAACTATGGCTACACCTTC. Amino acid sequence: CASSVGGTNYGYTF.

The chain has TRBV10-1 and TRBJ1-2; 7 positions match TRBD1. The V gene's germline CDR1 is WNHNN and CDR2 SYGVQD (reference sequence). The CDR3 contains 14 residues. V trimming: 7 bases; J trimming: 7 bases; junction bases outside the gene matches: 12. The CDR3 DNA reads as TGCGCCAGCACCTCGGGACAGCGGGACTGTGGCTACACCTTC. Protein product: CASTSGQRDCGYTF.

This clone was picked up a small number of times. The CDR3 nucleotides are TGCGCCAGCAGCGGCGCCACCCGGGGTCGGGCTTTCTTT. Amino acid sequence: CASSGATRGRAFF. The V and J genes are TRBV5-1 and TRBJ1-1; no clear D gene. The CDR3 is made up of 13 amino acids. Germline CDR1 is SGHRS and CDR2 is YFSETQ. With 4 bases removed from V and 11 bases from J, the gap between germline ends came to 18 bases.

CDR3 protein: CASSLVPGRDYYGYTF. In DNA form, the CDR3 reads TGCGCCAGCAGCTTGGTCCCCGGCAGGGATTACTATGGCTACACCTTC. The chain joins TRBV5-1 to TRBJ1-2, with TRBD1 as a possible D gene (5 bases). Germline V gene lookup returns CDR1 SGHRS and CDR2 YFSETQ. Trimming took 0 bases from V and 3 from J, leaving 15 bases between them. CDR3 length equals 16 residues.

The J gene is TRBJ1-2, the V gene TRBV7-6, with 8 nucleotides matching TRBD1. This CDR3 comprises 16 residues. Germline V lookup: CDR1 SGHVS, CDR2 FNYEAQ. After removal of 5 bases from V and 6 bases from J, the junction contained 14 bases not matched to a gene. The chain's CDR3 is CASSSSRGQSGDGYTF. CDR3 bases: TGTGCCAGCAGCAGTAGCAGGGGGCAGAGTGGGGATGGCTACACCTTC.

The genes are TRBV6-5 and TRBJ2-5; no clear D gene. CDR3 length: 13 residues. Germline V gene sequence: CDR1 MNHEY, CDR2 SVGAGI. The ends were cut back, 4 bases at V and 2 bases at J, with 8 bases in the middle. CDR3 bases: TGTGCCAGCAGTTTAAACTGGCAAGAGACCCAGTACTTC. Translation gives CASSLNWQETQYF.

V gene TRBV5-1 combines with J gene TRBJ2-5; D is possibly TRBD2 (6 bases). The CDR3 is made up of 15 amino acids. Trimming pared 4 bases from V and 8 bases from J, leaving 21 bases between. Germline V lookup: CDR1 SGHRS, CDR2 YFSETQ. CDR3 in DNA: TGCGCCAGCAGCACCCTCCCCGGGGCTAGCGACACCCAGTACTTC. This gives the protein CASSTLPGASDTQYF.

There are a few counts of this clone. The chain uses TRBV30 and TRBJ1-5, with 7 bases matching TRBD1. V shed 2 bases, J shed 2 bases, and the junction held 12 bases outside the gene matches. Per germline, CDR1 GTSNPN and CDR2 SVGIG (reference sequence). The CDR3 is made up of 17 amino acids. Here the CDR3 DNA reads TGTGCCTGGAGTTTCAGACAGGGAACGGGGCGCAATCAGCCCCAGCATTTT. Translated: CAWSFRQGTGRNQPQHF.

The chain links TRBV5-1 to TRBJ2-7; tentatively, D is TRBD1 or TRBD2 (7 bases each). In germline, CDR1 is SGHRS, CDR2 YFSETQ. Trimming took off 6 bases at V and 5 bases at J, with 18 bases between the two ends. The CDR3 consists of 14 residues. CDR3 amino acids: CASKIQGGYDEQYF. The CDR3 DNA reads as TGCGCCAGCAAGATCCAGGGGGGGTACGACGAGCAGTACTTC.

The chain has TRBV6-5 and TRBJ2-7; weak D call: TRBD2 (6 bases). Germline V gives CDR1 MNHEY, CDR2 SVGAGI. With 0 bases removed from V and 2 bases from J, the gap between germline ends came to 14 bases. The CDR3 extends over 16 amino acids. This chain's CDR3 is CASSYSPAGGPYEQYF. Written as DNA, the CDR3 is TGTGCCAGCAGTTACTCCCCCGCAGGAGGGCCCTACGAGCAGTACTTC.

The chain is built from TRBV21-1 and TRBJ2-2; the D call TRBD1 from the table was never checked on the DNA. TRBV21-1 is described as a pseudogene. The CDR3 spans 14 residues. The CDR3 loop is CASSRAANTGELFF. The CDR3 DNA reads TGTGCCAGCAGCAGGGCAGCGAACACCGGGGAGCTGTTTTTT.

The chain carries TRBV19 and TRBJ1-5; a possible D gene is TRBD1 (6 bases). Germline V gives CDR1 LNHDA, CDR2 SQIVND (reference sequence). Trimming removed 3 bases at V and 0 bases at J, with 15 bases between. This CDR3 has 17 residues. The CDR3 nucleotides read TGTGCCAGTAGTATGGGACGGACAGCCTCTAGCAATCAGCCCCAGCATTTT. Encoded protein: CASSMGRTASSNQPQHF. The full variable domain, with the rest looked up from reference TRBV19 and TRBJ1-5, is DGGITQSPKYLFRKEGQNVTLSCEQNLNHDAMYWYRQDPGQGLRLIYYSQIVNDFQKGDIAEGYSVSREKKESFPLTVTSAQKNPTAFYLCASSMGRTASSNQPQHFGDGTRLSIL.

This clone was counted a single time. Distinct nucleotide sequences in the sample also encode this CDR3. This rearrangement joins TRBV7-9 to TRBJ1-4; no clear D gene. CDR1 SEHNR and CDR2 FQNEAQ come from the germline V gene (reference sequence). This CDR3 comprises 15 residues. V was shortened by 5 bases and J by 0 bases, with 10 bases between the two germline ends. The CDR3 loop is CASSPGGATNEKLFF. The DNA of the CDR3 is TGTGCCAGCAGCCCCGGAGGAGCAACTAATGAAAAACTGTTTTTT.

Worth noting for this clone: Within the sample, other DNA sequences also encode this same CDR3. The chain employs TRBV7-9 and TRBJ1-4; D gene uncertain. Trimming left V 2 bases short and J 0 bases short, with 4 bases between. This CDR3 is 14 amino acids long. Germline V gene lookup returns CDR1 SEHNR and CDR2 FQNEAQ (reference sequence). CDR3 DNA sequence: TGTGCCAGCAGCTTACAGGCAACTAATGAAAAACTGTTTTTT. This gives the protein CASSLQATNEKLFF.

This chain links TRBV6-1 with TRBJ2-3, with 8 bases fitting TRBD2. Germline-derived CDR1 and CDR2 are MNHNS and SASEGT. V gave up 10 bases and J gave up 6 bases; unmatched junction bases: 12. This CDR3 has 14 amino acids. As DNA, the CDR3 is TGTGCCACCTCCGTCGGGGGGGCGCAGGATACGCAGTATTTT. Its protein is CATSVGGAQDTQYF.

This clone came up many times. In the same sample, other DNA sequences code for this CDR3. This chain links TRBV20-1 with TRBJ1-1, with D possibly matching TRBD1 (5 bases). Germline CDR1 reads DFQATT; CDR2 reads SNEGSKA (reference sequence). V dropped 3 bases and J dropped 6 bases, with 8 bases sitting between them. This CDR3 spans 11 amino acids. CDR3 nucleotides: TGCAGTGCTAGGCGGGGGTCTGAAGCTTTCTTT. Translating gives CSARRGSEAFF.

The chain is built from TRBV10-1 and TRBJ2-7; weak D call: TRBD2 (5 bases). The germline V gene encodes CDR1 WNHNN and CDR2 SYGVQD (reference sequence). This CDR3 has 10 residues. Trimming removed 9 bases at V and 6 bases at J, with 9 bases between. This CDR3 reads CARTSFEQYF. CDR3 sequence (DNA): TGCGCCAGAACTAGTTTCGAGCAGTACTTC.

This rearrangement joins TRBV19 to TRBJ2-1, with D possibly TRBD1 on 5 matching bases. V lost 8 bases, J lost 2 bases, and 16 bases lay in between. Germline V lookup: CDR1 LNHDA, CDR2 SQIVND (reference sequence). The CDR3 totals 15 residues. The DNA for the CDR3 is TGTGCCAGTGGGGCGCGCGGCCTAGCCTACAATGAGCAGTTCTTC. Protein product: CASGARGLAYNEQFF.

This clone was seen once. J is TRBJ2-1 and V is TRBV6-5, with TRBD1 matching 7 bases. The CDR3 extends over 16 amino acids. J was trimmed by 2 bases and V by 4 bases; bases with no gene match: 8. Germline CDR1 and CDR2: MNHEY and SVGAGI. The CDR3 nucleotides are TGTGCCAGCAGTTTTTCCGACAGGGTAACCTACAATGAGCAGTTCTTC. This gives the protein CASSFSDRVTYNEQFF.

This clone showed up just a few times. The rearrangement links TRBV5-5 to TRBJ2-3; D perhaps matches TRBD2 (7 bases). Germline V gene data show CDR1 as SGHKS and CDR2 as YYEKEE (reference sequence). The CDR3 spans 16 residues. Trimming shortened V by 4 bases and J by 2 bases, and 17 bases separated the two germline ends. The chain's CDR3 is CASSEDAGATTDTQYF. CDR3 sequence (DNA): TGTGCCAGCAGCGAGGACGCGGGGGCGACCACAGATACGCAGTATTTT.

The rearrangement uses TRBV28 and TRBJ1-5, with D possibly being TRBD1 (6 bases). CDR1 and CDR2 from the germline V gene are MDHEN and SYDVKM. V was trimmed by 6 bases and J by 1 base, leaving 13 bases between them. The CDR3 is made up of 15 amino acids. Here the CDR3 reads CASRTKTGSNQPQHF. The CDR3 bases are TGTGCCAGCAGAACCAAAACAGGGAGCAATCAGCCCCAGCATTTT.

The gene calls are TRBV18 and TRBJ1-2; 7 bases align to TRBD1. Trimming at V came to 3 bases and at J to 4 bases, leaving 5 bases not matched to a gene. In germline, CDR1 is KGHSH, CDR2 LQKENI. The CDR3 is 14 residues long. The CDR3 here is CASSPGTDRYGYTF. CDR3 nucleotides: TGTGCCAGCTCACCCGGGACAGACCGCTATGGCTACACCTTC. Full variable domain (rest looked up from reference TRBV18 and TRBJ1-2): NAGVMQNPRHLVRRRGQEARLRCSPMKGHSHVYWYRQLPEEGLKFMVYLQKENIIDESGMPKERFSAEFPKEGPSILRIQQVVRGDSAAYFCASSPGTDRYGYTFGSGTRLTVV.

The chain carries TRBV4-1 and TRBJ2-7; D may be TRBD1 or TRBD2 (5 bases each). Germline values: CDR1 MGHRA, CDR2 YSYEKL. V was cut by 1 base and J by 2 bases, with 9 bases left in between. The CDR3 has 14 residues. The CDR3 protein is CASSQVQGPYEQYF. In DNA, the CDR3 is TGCGCCAGCAGCCAAGTCCAGGGACCCTACGAGCAGTACTTC.

This chain connects TRBV27 to TRBJ2-1; 7 bases agree with TRBD2. Germline values: CDR1 MNHEY, CDR2 SMNVEV (reference sequence). The CDR3 consists of 14 residues. The trim removed 7 bases at V and 2 bases at J, leaving 5 bases unmatched. The CDR3 sequence: CASTTGLPYNEQFF. In nucleotides, the CDR3 is TGTGCCAGCACCACGGGACTACCCTACAATGAGCAGTTCTTC.

In this sample, this clone turned up many times. The chain has TRBV11-2 and TRBJ2-1; TRBD2 matches at 8 bases. Germline loops: CDR1 SGHAT, CDR2 FQNNGV. CDR3 length: 14 amino acids. The V segment lost 9 bases and the J segment 9 bases; nucleotides outside the gene matches: 13. The CDR3 loop is CASRSGTSLSEQFF. DNA for the CDR3: TGTGCCAGTAGATCCGGGACTAGTTTAAGTGAGCAGTTCTTC.